This TCR beta chain is from a study of T cell responses to AZD1222 COVID-19 vaccine listed by TCRdb under 2021. Concerning the study at large: Because spike-specific TCR depth and breadth did not differ between the two schedules, AZD1222 recipients who got a second dose at roughly 4 weeks were pooled with those who got a second dose at roughly 12 weeks. Enrollment into the trials was organized by age into subgroups of 18-55, 56-69 and 70-plus years, and those subgroups contained roughly 140, 27 and 60 TCR-sequenced participants, respectively. A total of over 230 trial participants underwent TCR sequencing, of whom 200 to 220 received two doses of AZD1222 and about 26 received two doses of the MenACWY control vaccine. The full study reports these points: The whole spike protein was spanned by vaccine-associated CD4 TCRs, and dominant responses were seen in regions 160-218 and 743-854. The 56-69-year group was small, and its depth increase did not reach significance, likely because of low power. Most participants were white British and females outnumbered males, and the authors suggested that clonal diversity may have been underestimated. After two AZD1222 doses, both the breadth and the depth of spike-specific TCRs were significantly higher than at day 0 and than in MenACWY recipients. Conclusions about previously exposed vaccinees are limited because only six or seven AZD1222 recipients were SARS-CoV-2 seropositive at baseline. Reportedly, close to half of the unique spike-specific TCRs recognized epitopes lying outside the regions that are mutated in the B.1.351 and B.1.1.7 variants. Because no samples from the day 14 peak response were available, repertoires could be characterized only after the peak T cell response.

Taken with the paper, the label for time point translates to: baseline before first vaccination. Vaccinee samples came from UK trials COV001 and COV002, including a single-blind randomized controlled phase 2/3 trial of AZD1222 (ChAdOx1 nCoV-19) in healthy adults. For TCRbeta chain sequencing, PBMC samples were collected from trial participants at day 0 and at day 28 after the second dose. Concerning this clone: The specificity of this receptor is unknown. Nothing much larger sits one base from this clone, and base qualities are not available.

The CDR3 regions of human TCRbeta chains were subjected to immunosequencing. The paper's data handling went like this. Repertoire TCRs were matched against a reference library of SARS-CoV-2-specific TCRs generated with the MIRA antigen-specificity platform. Breadth was defined as the fraction of unique TCRs that were SARS-CoV-2-associated, and depth was defined as the fraction of total T cells that were SARS-CoV-2-associated. Using the MIRA data, every spike-specific TCR was mapped to the spike region that the TCR reacted to and assigned to either a CD4 or a CD8 class. Log10-transformed breadth and depth values were compared by one-way ANOVA with Sidak's multiple comparisons tests. TCRdb retrieved this table from immuneACCESS and kept in-frame rearrangements only. Not all clones are present; in checked studies, unresolved V genes account for under half, and no reason is known for the remainder. Clone size and V and J calls were adopted from that table, with D and trimming inferred from the DNA. Counted in this sample were 90,000 to 150,000 clones; roughly 90% of them appeared once. The top ten constitute roughly 4.7% of the sample.

The receptor comes from an adult in good health. This material consisted of peripheral blood, taken on day 0 of AZD1222 vaccination.

The CDR3: CSVGRGDYGYTF. The base sequence is TGCAGCGTTGGGAGGGGGGACTATGGCTACACCTTC. This sequence uses TRBV29-1 and TRBJ1-2; a tentative D match to TRBD1 spans 6 bases. Spanning cysteine to phenylalanine, the CDR3 consists of 12 amino acids. Left in the record is the CDR3 DNA by itself, 36 bases read in frame from the first base. Per the germline V gene, SQVTM is the CDR1 and ANQGSEA is the CDR2. V lost 4 bases and J lost 3 bases; the stretch between them is 9 bases long. With the portions outside the CDR3 filled from the reference TRBV29-1 and TRBJ1-2 genes, the complete variable region becomes SAVISQKPSRDICQRGTSLTIQCQVDSQVTMMFWYRQQPGQSLTLIATANQGSEATYESGFVIDKFPISRPNLTFSTLTVSNMSPEDSSIYLCSVGRGDYGYTFGSGTRLTVV.